Detailed here is one T cell receptor (beta chain). Its antigen is not known. Samples underwent the assay at deep level. The table came from immunoSEQ multiplex PCR; TCRdb's copy has only in-frame clones and leaves some out. The sample consists of roughly 650,000 clones, about 96% of them appearing once. Germline-derived CDR1 and CDR2 are MNHEY and SMNVEV (reference sequence). V gave up 6 bases and J gave up 7 bases; unmatched junction bases: 12. CDR3 length: 16 residues. Cells designated naive CD8 were CD45RO-negative and were positively selected for CCR7, with terminally differentiated effector memory CD45RA+ cells excluded. This sample is part of a study of shared clonotypes between healthy human individuals. Study conclusions and caveats: Non-shared clonotypes had lower generation probabilities than those shared by all four donors.

The TCR was taken from a woman under 40 in good health. This chain links TRBV27 with TRBJ2-1; TRBD2 aligns across 10 bases. Specimen: naive CD8+ T cells sorted from blood. CDR3 nucleotides: TGTGCCAGCAGGGGGAAGCGGGAGGGCCGGGTGAATGAGCAGTTCTTC. Translating it yields CASRGKREGRVNEQFF.